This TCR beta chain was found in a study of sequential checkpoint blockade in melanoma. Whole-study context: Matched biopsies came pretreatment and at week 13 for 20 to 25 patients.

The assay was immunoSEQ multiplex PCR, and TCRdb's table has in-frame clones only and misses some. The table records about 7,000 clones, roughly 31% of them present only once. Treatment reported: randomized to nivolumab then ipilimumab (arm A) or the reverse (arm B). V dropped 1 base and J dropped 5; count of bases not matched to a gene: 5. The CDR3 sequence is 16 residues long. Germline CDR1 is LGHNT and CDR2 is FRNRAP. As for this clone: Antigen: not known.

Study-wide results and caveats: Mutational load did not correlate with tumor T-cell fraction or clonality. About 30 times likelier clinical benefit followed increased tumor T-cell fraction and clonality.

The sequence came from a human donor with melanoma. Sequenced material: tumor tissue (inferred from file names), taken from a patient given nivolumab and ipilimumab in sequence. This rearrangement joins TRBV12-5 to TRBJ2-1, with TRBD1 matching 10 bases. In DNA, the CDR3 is TGTGCTAGTGGTTTGGGCCTCGGGACAGGGGACAATGAGCAGTTCTTC. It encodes CASGLGLGTGDNEQFF.